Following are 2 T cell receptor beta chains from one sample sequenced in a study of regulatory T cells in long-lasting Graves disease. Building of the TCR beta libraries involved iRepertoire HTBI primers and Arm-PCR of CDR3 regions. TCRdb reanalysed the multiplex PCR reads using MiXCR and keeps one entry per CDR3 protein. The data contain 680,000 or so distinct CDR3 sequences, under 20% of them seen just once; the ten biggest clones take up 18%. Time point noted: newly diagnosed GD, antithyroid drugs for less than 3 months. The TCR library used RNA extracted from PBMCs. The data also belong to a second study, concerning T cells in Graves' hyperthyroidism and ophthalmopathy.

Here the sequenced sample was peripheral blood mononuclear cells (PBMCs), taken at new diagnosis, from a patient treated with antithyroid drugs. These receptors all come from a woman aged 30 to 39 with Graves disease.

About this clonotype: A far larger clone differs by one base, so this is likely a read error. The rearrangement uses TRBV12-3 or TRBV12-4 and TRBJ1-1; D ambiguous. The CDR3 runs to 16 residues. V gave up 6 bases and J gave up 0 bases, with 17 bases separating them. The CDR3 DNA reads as TGTGCCAGCAGATCCGCCGGGCCAGGAGTGAACACTGAAGCTTTCTTT. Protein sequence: CASRSAGPGVNTEAFF.

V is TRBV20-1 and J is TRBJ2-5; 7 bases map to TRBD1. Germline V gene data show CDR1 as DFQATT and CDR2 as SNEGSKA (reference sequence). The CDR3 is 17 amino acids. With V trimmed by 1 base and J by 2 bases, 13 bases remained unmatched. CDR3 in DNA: TGCAGTGCTAGAGTCCCCACCCGCCGACAGGGACAAGAGACCCAGTACTTC. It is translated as CSARVPTRRQGQETQYF.